What follows are 32 T cell receptor beta chains derived from one specimen sequenced in a study of T cell responses to AZD1222 COVID-19 vaccine. Measured with immunoSEQ multiplex PCR; TCRdb has only the in-frame clones, and not every one. Of roughly 150,000 clones in the sample, 85% to 95% were seen once. The sequenced sample was peripheral blood, obtained 28 days after the second AZD1222 dose. Receptors originate from an adult who received the AZD1222 COVID-19 vaccine.

V usage is TRBV5-1 and J usage is TRBJ2-5; 7 positions agree with TRBD2. From germline, CDR1 is SGHRS and CDR2 YFSETQ. J was trimmed by 2 bases and V by 3 bases; bases with no gene match: 7. The CDR3 loop spans 15 amino acids. The CDR3 sequence: CASSSSGRLQETQYF. CDR3 DNA sequence: TGCGCCAGCAGCTCTAGCGGACGACTACAAGAGACCCAGTACTTC.

V is TRBV3-1 (or the pseudogene TRBV3-2) and J is TRBJ1-6, with TRBD1 matching over 10 bases. CDR1 and CDR2 from the germline V gene are LGHDT and YNNKEL (reference sequence). The CDR3 contains 15 residues. J was trimmed by 9 bases and V by 1 base; bases with no gene match: 3. This CDR3 reads CASSQVGDRGSPLHF. Here the CDR3 DNA reads TGTGCCAGCAGCCAAGTTGGGGACAGGGGTTCACCCCTCCACTTT.

The chain is built from TRBV11-2 and TRBJ1-3; TRBD1 matches at 9 bases. The CDR3 totals 16 residues. Germline CDR1 and CDR2: SGHAT and FQNNGV. Trimming at V came to 6 bases and at J to 7 bases, leaving 13 bases not matched to a gene. The CDR3 sequence is CASRGNNRGLWNTIYF. In DNA, the CDR3 is TGTGCCAGCAGGGGAAACAACAGGGGGCTCTGGAACACCATATATTTT.

The chain links TRBV10-3 to TRBJ1-5, with 10 bases identical to TRBD1. This CDR3 spans 16 amino acids. Germline CDR1 ENHRY, CDR2 SYGVKD. V shed 3 bases, J shed 7 bases, and the junction held 9 bases outside the gene matches. For the CDR3, the DNA is TGTGCCATCAGTGAATCCGGGACAGGGGCACAACAGCCCCAGCATTTT. This translates into CAISESGTGAQQPQHF.

The chain combines TRBV20-1 with TRBJ1-4; the D is unclear. Trimming left V 0 bases short and J 9 bases short, with 2 bases between. The CDR3 spans 10 residues. CDR1 is DFQATT, CDR2 SNEGSKA, per germline (reference sequence). CDR3 in DNA: TGCAGTGCTAGAGATAAAAAACTGTTTTTT. This sequence encodes CSARDKKLFF.

J is TRBJ2-6 and V is TRBV7-9; D not resolved. V lost 6 bases to trimming and J lost 0 bases, with 12 bases between them. The germline V gene encodes CDR1 SEHNR and CDR2 FQNEAQ (reference sequence). This CDR3 region has 16 residues. Written as DNA, the CDR3 is TGTGCCAGCAGACGATACATCAGCTCTGGGGCCAACGTCCTGACTTTC. It yields the protein CASRRYISSGANVLTF. Complete variable domain (other parts from reference TRBV7-9 and TRBJ2-6): DTGVSQNPRHKITKRGQNVTFRCDPISEHNRLYWYRQTLGQGPEFLTYFQNEAQLEKSRLLSDRFSAERPKGSFSTLEIQRTEQGDSAMYLCASRRYISSGANVLTFGAGSRLTVL.

The chain uses TRBV6-2 or TRBV6-3 and TRBJ2-1; no firm D call. CDR1 is MNHEY, CDR2 SVGEGT, per germline. Trimming took 3 bases from V and 4 from J, leaving 10 bases between them. CDR3 size: 14 residues. The CDR3 DNA reads TGTGCCAGCAGTTATAGGGAAGAGTACAATGAGCAGTTCTTC. This sequence encodes CASSYREEYNEQFF.

This clone showed up just once. V and J are TRBV5-1 and TRBJ2-2; D unclear. The V end was cut by 5 bases, the J end by 4 bases, with 9 bases between. The length of the CDR3 is 13 residues. The germline CDR1 and CDR2 sequences are SGHRS and YFSETQ. Here the CDR3 reads CASRLPGTGELFF. The CDR3 nucleotides read TGCGCCAGCAGGCTCCCTGGCACCGGGGAGCTGTTTTTT.

The chain recombines TRBV11-2 with TRBJ2-5; D possibly corresponds to TRBD1 (5 bases). This CDR3 is built from 15 residues. Germline CDR1 and CDR2: SGHAT and FQNNGV. V lost 1 base to trimming and J lost 2 bases, with 11 bases between them. CDR3 nucleotides: TGTGCCAGCAGCTTAGCTGGACGGACACAAGAGACCCAGTACTTC. Its translation is CASSLAGRTQETQYF.

V is TRBV4-2 and J is TRBJ1-2; D is perhaps TRBD1 (5 bases). The germline V and J ends were trimmed by 0 bases and 3 bases, with 8 bases remaining between them. Germline values: CDR1 LGHNA, CDR2 YNFKEQ. CDR3 size: 14 residues. The CDR3 sequence is CASSQDMTDYGYTF. CDR3 nucleotide sequence: TGTGCCAGCAGCCAAGATATGACAGACTATGGCTACACCTTC.

The chain has TRBV29-1 and TRBJ2-1; 11 bases match TRBD2. CDR3 length: 15 residues. Germline CDR1 reads SQVTM; CDR2 reads ANQGSEA. The V and J ends lost 6 bases and 9 bases, in that order; junction bases with no gene match: 13. This CDR3 reads CSVARRLAGRGEQFF. CDR3 in DNA: TGCAGCGTCGCCAGGCGACTAGCGGGGAGGGGTGAGCAGTTCTTC.

The chain combines TRBV7-3 with TRBJ1-4, with D perhaps matching TRBD1 (6 bases). Trimming pared 0 bases from V and 7 bases from J, leaving 15 bases between. The germline CDR1 and CDR2 sequences are SGHTA and FQGTGA. The CDR3 has 16 amino acids. The CDR3 here is CASSLTIGGLGEKLFF. Written as DNA, the CDR3 is TGTGCCAGCAGCTTAACAATCGGGGGGCTGGGTGAAAAACTGTTTTTT.

The J gene is TRBJ1-1, the V gene TRBV10-3; D possibly corresponds to TRBD1 (5 bases). The CDR3 sequence is 14 residues long. Germline V gives CDR1 ENHRY, CDR2 SYGVKD. Trimming cost V 0 bases and J 5 bases, with 10 bases left between them. CDR3 in DNA: TGTGCCATCAGTGAGTCTTCTAGGGGTACTGAAGCTTTCTTT. It translates to CAISESSRGTEAFF.

The CDR3 spells CASSPNPGTSRTGELFF. The CDR3 DNA is TGTGCCAGCAGTCCCAACCCCGGGACTAGTAGAACCGGGGAGCTGTTTTTT. The rearrangement uses TRBV27 and TRBJ2-2; 8 positions match TRBD2. The CDR3 totals 17 residues. Germline CDR1 MNHEY, CDR2 SMNVEV (reference sequence). V lost 5 bases and J lost 5; bases outside the gene matches: 13.

This chain's CDR3 is CASSWDRGADTQYF. The CDR3, as DNA: TGCGCCAGCAGCTGGGACAGGGGGGCTGATACGCAGTATTTT. The V call is TRBV5-1, the J call TRBJ2-3, with 11 bases matching TRBD1. Germline-derived CDR1 and CDR2 are SGHRS and YFSETQ. There are 14 residues in the CDR3. V lost 3 bases and J lost 6; bases outside the gene matches: 3. The full variable domain, in which reference TRBV5-1 and TRBJ2-3 provide the parts outside the CDR3, is KAGVTQTPRYLIKTRGQQVTLSCSPISGHRSVSWYQQTPGQGLQFLFEYFSETQRNKGNFPGRFSGRQFSNSRSEMNVSTLELGDSALYLCASSWDRGADTQYFGPGTRLTVL.

J is TRBJ2-1 and V is TRBV19, with D maybe TRBD1 (5 bases). Trimming left V 2 bases short and J 12 bases short, with 20 bases between. Germline V gives CDR1 LNHDA, CDR2 SQIVND (reference sequence). The CDR3 is 15 amino acids. The CDR3 loop reads CASSIPSTTVRGQFF. DNA for the CDR3: TGTGCCAGTAGTATACCATCGACAACAGTAAGGGGGCAGTTCTTC. Full variable domain (outside the CDR3, taken from reference TRBV19 and TRBJ2-1): DGGITQSPKYLFRKEGQNVTLSCEQNLNHDAMYWYRQDPGQGLRLIYYSQIVNDFQKGDIAEGYSVSREKKESFPLTVTSAQKNPTAFYLCASSIPSTTVRGQFFGPGTRLTVL.

The chain combines TRBV19 with TRBJ1-1; tentative D call: TRBD1 (5 bases). The CDR3 loop spans 13 amino acids. Germline CDR1 LNHDA, CDR2 SQIVND (reference sequence). V gave up 5 bases and J gave up 7 bases, with 14 bases separating them. This chain's CDR3 is CASSWDGRNEAFF. The CDR3 nucleotides are TGTGCCAGTAGTTGGGACGGTAGAAATGAAGCTTTCTTT.

The chain joins TRBV7-3 to TRBJ2-3, with 7 bases matching TRBD2. The V gene end was trimmed by 5 bases and the J gene end by 2 bases; junction bases not matched to a gene: 1. This CDR3 region has 13 residues. Germline CDR1 reads SGHTA; CDR2 reads FQGTGA. The CDR3 DNA sequence: TGTGCCAGCAGCCGGGACTACACAGATACGCAGTATTTT. It encodes CASSRDYTDTQYF.

CDR3 region: CASSFGAPSNQPQHF. CDR3 coding DNA: TGTGCCAGCAGTTTCGGGGCGCCTAGCAATCAGCCCCAGCATTTT. The chain has TRBV28 and TRBJ1-5; weak D call: TRBD1 (5 bases). The CDR3 is 15 residues long. Germline-derived CDR1 and CDR2 are MDHEN and SYDVKM. Trimming left V 3 bases short and J 0 bases short, with 9 bases between.

V usage is TRBV9 and J usage is TRBJ2-7; D possibly matches TRBD1 or TRBD2 (6 bases each). CDR1 and CDR2 from the germline V gene are SGDLS and YYNGEE. Trimming took 0 bases from V and 0 from J, leaving 10 bases between them. This CDR3 is built from 15 residues. The CDR3 coding sequence is TGTGCCAGCAGCGTAGATGGGGGGCCCTCCTACGAGCAGTACTTC. As protein: CASSVDGGPSYEQYF.

The rearrangement links TRBV19 to TRBJ1-2; D ambiguous. Trimming removed 1 base at V and 4 bases at J, with 7 bases between. The germline CDR1 and CDR2 sequences are LNHDA and SQIVND (reference sequence). The CDR3 sequence is 13 residues long. Here the CDR3 DNA reads TGTGCCAGTAGTATAGGATACGGCTATGGCTACACCTTC. Translated, it gives CASSIGYGYGYTF.

V and J are TRBV3-1 (or the pseudogene TRBV3-2) and TRBJ1-6; a possible D gene is TRBD1 (5 bases). V lost 0 bases and J lost 7, with 7 bases in between. The CDR3 is 14 amino acids. Germline values: CDR1 LGHDT, CDR2 YNNKEL (reference sequence). The CDR3 region is CASSQDRDNSPLHF. The CDR3 DNA reads as TGTGCCAGCAGCCAAGACAGGGACAATTCACCCCTCCACTTT.

This chain uses TRBV6-2 or TRBV6-3 with TRBJ1-5, with TRBD1 matching 9 bases. Looked up from germline, CDR1 is MNHEY and CDR2 is SVGEGT. The CDR3 runs to 15 residues. Trimming took 3 bases from V and 11 from J; bases not matched to a gene: 11. In DNA form, the CDR3 reads TGTGCCAGCAGTTATCTGGGACAGGGTCCGGTGGCCCAGCATTTT. It is translated as CASSYLGQGPVAQHF.

CDR3 protein: CASSLGTSGGGYEQYF. In DNA form, the CDR3 reads TGTGCCAGCAGCCTAGGGACTAGCGGGGGAGGCTACGAGCAGTACTTC. V is TRBV7-9 and J is TRBJ2-7, with TRBD2 identical over 14 bases. Trimming at V came to 5 bases and at J to 3 bases, leaving 6 bases not matched to a gene. CDR1 is SEHNR, CDR2 FQNEAQ, per germline (reference sequence). The length of the CDR3 is 16 residues.

V gene TRBV30 combines with J gene TRBJ1-5; unclear D gene. The germline CDR1 and CDR2 sequences are GTSNPN and SVGIG (reference sequence). Trimming cost V 5 bases and J 0 bases, with 11 bases left between them. The CDR3 sequence is 14 residues long. CDR3 region: CAWSFFSSNQPQHF. CDR3 in DNA: TGTGCCTGGTCCTTTTTCAGTAGCAATCAGCCCCAGCATTTT.

The chain joins TRBV14 to TRBJ1-1; 8 nucleotides line up with TRBD1. Germline V CDR1 and CDR2: SGHDN, FVKESK. The CDR3 has 15 amino acids. V shed 5 bases, J shed 4 bases, and the junction held 9 bases outside the gene matches. CDR3 sequence: CASSNRQGLVTEAFF. The CDR3 nucleotides are TGTGCCAGCAGCAACCGACAGGGGCTAGTCACTGAAGCTTTCTTT.

The chain combines TRBV19 with TRBJ1-5, with D unclear. V gave up 7 bases and J gave up 0 bases, with 10 bases separating them. This CDR3 has 14 amino acids. From germline, CDR1 is LNHDA and CDR2 SQIVND (reference sequence). CDR3 residues: CASKDWDSNQPQHF. Written as DNA, the CDR3 is TGTGCCAGTAAGGATTGGGATAGCAATCAGCCCCAGCATTTT.

The CDR3 nucleotides read TGTGCCAGTAGGCGGGCTAGAGCAGAGACCCAGTACTTC. Translation: CASRRARAETQYF. The rearrangement joins TRBV19 to TRBJ2-5; possible D gene TRBD2, 5 bases. The CDR3 loop spans 13 amino acids. Trimming shortened V by 6 bases and J by 4 bases, and 12 bases separated the two germline ends. CDR1 is LNHDA and CDR2 is SQIVND in the germline V gene (reference sequence).

This chain links TRBV4-2 with TRBJ2-3, with TRBD2 matching 7 bases. Germline V gene data show CDR1 as LGHNA and CDR2 as YNFKEQ. The trim removed 2 bases at V and 3 bases at J, leaving 11 bases unmatched. The CDR3 covers 17 residues. This CDR3 is CASSQLLRDYTTDTQYF. Here the CDR3 DNA reads TGTGCCAGCAGCCAACTTCTCCGGGACTACACGACAGATACGCAGTATTTT.

The V and J genes are TRBV10-3 and TRBJ2-5; TRBD1 matches 9 bases. The V gene end was trimmed by 3 bases and the J gene end by 3 bases; junction bases not matched to a gene: 11. Germline values: CDR1 ENHRY, CDR2 SYGVKD. The CDR3 loop spans 17 amino acids. The DNA of the CDR3 is TGTGCCATCAGTGATTTTCACCATGACAGGGGGGAAGAGACCCAGTACTTC. Encoded protein: CAISDFHHDRGEETQYF.

This clone has only one observation. The chain couples TRBV6-2 or TRBV6-3 to TRBJ2-6; a weak D match, TRBD2 (6 bases). The CDR3 runs to 15 residues. The germline V gene encodes CDR1 MNHEY and CDR2 SVGEGT. Trimming took off 2 bases at V and 2 bases at J, with 7 bases between the two ends. The CDR3 DNA sequence: TGTGCCAGCAGTTACGGAGGGACTGGGGCCAACGTCCTGACTTTC. Translating gives CASSYGGTGANVLTF.

The rearrangement links TRBV30 to TRBJ1-6; possibly TRBD1 for D (5 bases). The CDR3 is 12 residues long. Germline V gives CDR1 GTSNPN, CDR2 SVGIG (reference sequence). The V and J ends lost 3 bases and 12 bases respectively, with 12 bases between them. The CDR3 spells CAWSPGPRPLHF. CDR3 sequence (DNA): TGTGCCTGGAGCCCGGGACCAAGACCCCTCCACTTT. Using reference TRBV30 and TRBJ1-6 for the parts outside the CDR3, the full variable domain is SQTIHQWPATLVQPVGSPLSLECTVEGTSNPNLYWYRQAAGRGLQLLFYSVGIGQISSEVPQNLSASRPQDRQFILSSKKLLLSDSGFYLCAWSPGPRPLHFGNGTRLTVT.